This T cell receptor (delta chain) was documented in a study of γδ T cells in repeated Plasmodium falciparum infection. Across the study: Malian children with intense seasonal malaria exposure were compared with matched Australian children.

TCRdb re-analyzed the multiplex PCR reads via CATT. The table records approximately 93,000 delta-chain clones, approximately 0.92% of them present only once. Vgamma9/Vdelta2+ and Vdelta2-negative gammadelta T cells were flow-sorted from PBMC for bulk sequencing. Per the germline V gene, CDR1 is TSWWSYY and CDR2 is QGS. The CDR3 contains 25 residues. J gave up 2 bases and V 2 bases, and 33 bases lay outside the gene matches. This clone has a handful of counts. A much larger clone lies a single base off, so this may be a read error. The same CDR3 can be traced to other DNA sequences in this sample. This receptor was taken from a pool of human donors (malaria-infected and uninfected, not separated). Sample: gamma-delta T cells from blood. The chain joins TRDV1 to TRDJ1, with 9 bases fitting TRDD3. No J gene was available from TCRdb, and it was assigned here by a germline match of the DNA. This CDR3 is CALGEVLEGQLTAYWGTQITDKLIF. The DNA for the CDR3 is TGTGCTCTTGGGGAAGTGCTTGAGGGGCAGCTTACGGCTTACTGGGGGACCCAAATTACCGATAAACTCATCTTT.